What follows are 24 T cell receptor beta chains derived from one specimen sequenced in a study of human T cells and chemical hapten exposure. Treatment of the sample: therapeutic diphenylcyclopropenone sensitization with weekly scalp DPC. Individual cDNA molecules had unique molecular identifiers attached to them by the library. MiXCR was run by TCRdb on the reads, yielding one entry per CDR3 protein. The repertoire holds 660 or so distinct CDR3 sequences, with around 49% as singletons. This specimen consisted of whole blood, obtained before DPC sensitization or 2, 6, or about 24 weeks after (not recorded which). The source is an adult with alopecia areata. Some clones in this sample may be carry-over from other donors' samples. This table probably holds off-target reads from a library built for another chain.

This clonotype was seen more than once but under ten times. The CDR3 nucleotides read TGTGCCAGCAGCTTGACAGCCGGGGAGCTGTTTTTT. It specifies CASSLTAGELFF. The chain joins TRBV7-7 to TRBJ2-2; the D gene is possibly TRBD1 (5 bases). The CDR3 has 12 amino acids. CDR1 is SSHAT, CDR2 FNYEAQ, per germline (reference sequence). Trimming shortened V by 3 bases and J by 6 bases, and 5 bases separated the two germline ends.

There are a few counts of this clonotype. The chain has TRBV27 and TRBJ2-7; 15 positions agree with TRBD2. The CDR3 sequence is 19 residues long. The ends lost 1 base at V and 2 bases at J; junction bases unmatched: 9. Germline CDR1 MNHEY, CDR2 SMNVEV (reference sequence). CDR3 nucleotides: TGTGCCAGCAGTTTATATTCGGTGGGACTAGCGGGAGGAACCTACGAGCAGTACTTC. It yields the protein CASSLYSVGLAGGTYEQYF.

The DNA for the CDR3 is TGTGCCAGCAGGAAAGGAGGCGACGAGCAGTACTTC. It translates to CASRKGGDEQYF. The chain recombines TRBV7-2 with TRBJ2-7, with D tentatively TRBD2 (5 bases). Germline values: CDR1 SGHTA, CDR2 FQGNSA. The CDR3 runs to 12 residues. V was clipped by 6 bases and J by 5 bases, with 11 bases between them.

The J gene is TRBJ1-2, the V gene TRBV6-5; TRBD1 aligns across 8 bases. Looked up from germline, CDR1 is MNHEY and CDR2 is SVGAGI. The CDR3 sequence is 13 residues long. With 0 bases clipped from V and 8 bases from J, the junction kept 2 bases outside the gene matches. In DNA, the CDR3 is TGTGCCAGCAGTTACTCGGACAGGGTCGGCTACACCTTC. Translation gives CASSYSDRVGYTF.

V is TRBV7-9 and J is TRBJ2-2; TRBD1 agrees at 9 bases. The V gene end was trimmed by 3 bases and the J gene end by 5 bases; junction bases not matched to a gene: 4. The CDR3 totals 15 residues. Per the germline V gene, CDR1 is SEHNR and CDR2 is FQNEAQ (reference sequence). CDR3 sequence reads: CASSLTGGTTGELFF. The CDR3 nucleotides are TGTGCCAGCAGCTTGACAGGGGGAACTACCGGGGAGCTGTTTTTT.

The chain employs TRBV19 and TRBJ2-1, with D possibly being TRBD1 (5 bases). The CDR3 has 11 residues. Germline V gives CDR1 LNHDA, CDR2 SQIVND (reference sequence). V gave up 3 bases and J gave up 13 bases, with 10 bases separating them. This chain's CDR3 is CASSIWGSQFF. The CDR3 coding sequence is TGTGCCAGTAGTATCTGGGGCAGCCAGTTCTTC.

The V call is TRBV28, the J call TRBJ2-7; 12 bases map to TRBD2. Trimming took 8 bases from V and 9 from J; bases not matched to a gene: 14. The germline V gene encodes CDR1 MDHEN and CDR2 SYDVKM. The CDR3 spans 15 residues. The CDR3 loop is CASHGGASGREGQYF. The CDR3 region has the DNA TGTGCCAGCCATGGAGGGGCTAGCGGGAGGGAAGGGCAGTACTTC. The full variable domain, with the rest looked up from reference TRBV28 and TRBJ2-7, is DVKVTQSSRYLVKRTGEKVFLECVQDMDHENMFWYRQDPGLGLRLIYFSYDVKMKEKGDIPEGYSVSREKKERFSLILESASTNQTSMYLCASHGGASGREGQYFGPGTRLTVT.

This chain connects TRBV18 to TRBJ2-3; no clear D gene. The germline V gene encodes CDR1 KGHSH and CDR2 LQKENI. V was pared by 3 bases and J by 0 bases, with 4 bases between. The CDR3 extends over 13 amino acids. CDR3 sequence (DNA): TGTGCCAGCTCACCTCCGAGCACAGATACGCAGTATTTT. Its protein product is CASSPPSTDTQYF.

The chain uses TRBV6-2 or TRBV6-3 and TRBJ2-7, with 7 bases lining up with TRBD2. This CDR3 comprises 16 residues. V was pared by 6 bases and J by 0 bases, with 11 bases of the junction left unmatched. Looked up from germline, CDR1 is MNHEY and CDR2 is SVGEGT. CDR3 in amino acids: CASSQSSSSGSYEQYF. As DNA, the CDR3 is TGTGCCAGCAGCCAGAGCTCTTCTAGCGGCTCCTACGAGCAGTACTTC.

This sequence joins TRBV4-3 and TRBJ2-7, with a tentative D call TRBD1 (6 bases). Germline V gene sequence: CDR1 LGHNA, CDR2 YSLEER. The CDR3 loop spans 14 amino acids. Trimming took off 1 base at V and 6 bases at J, with 13 bases between the two ends. The CDR3 region has the DNA TGCGCCAGCAGCCAAGGAGGGGGTCGATCCGAGCAGTACTTC. Translating gives CASSQGGGRSEQYF.

This clonotype was counted only a few times. The chain recombines TRBV20-1 with TRBJ2-3; TRBD2 is a possible D gene (6 bases). CDR3 length: 14 amino acids. V lost 6 bases, J lost 5 bases, and 18 bases lay in between. CDR1 and CDR2 from the germline V gene are DFQATT and SNEGSKA (reference sequence). The CDR3 loop is CSARGSPGGDTQYF. CDR3 bases: TGCAGTGCCCGGGGCAGCCCCGGGGGAGATACGCAGTATTTT.

V is TRBV11-2 and J is TRBJ2-1; 9 positions agree with TRBD2. The CDR3 runs to 15 residues. J gave up 5 bases and V 4 bases, and 6 bases lay outside the gene matches. CDR1 SGHAT and CDR2 FQNNGV come from the germline V gene. CDR3 loop: CASSSKGLADNEQFF. For the CDR3, the DNA is TGTGCCAGCAGCTCCAAGGGACTAGCCGACAATGAGCAGTTCTTC. Looking up the rest from reference TRBV11-2 and TRBJ2-1 gives the full variable domain: EAGVAQSPRYKIIEKRQSVAFWCNPISGHATLYWYQQILGQGPKLLIQFQNNGVVDDSQLPKDRFSAERLKGVDSTLKIQPAKLEDSAVYLCASSSKGLADNEQFFGPGTRLTVL.

This chain uses TRBV7-9 with TRBJ2-2; unclear D gene. Trimming pared 4 bases from V and 4 bases from J, leaving 4 bases between. CDR1 and CDR2 from the germline V gene are SEHNR and FQNEAQ (reference sequence). CDR3 length equals 12 residues. CDR3 DNA: TGTGCCAGCAGCTGGGGCACCGGGGAGCTGTTTTTT. Encoded protein: CASSWGTGELFF.

The chain combines TRBV27 with TRBJ2-1; D is ambiguous. The ends were cut back, 4 bases at V and 0 bases at J, with 7 bases in the middle. This CDR3 contains 14 residues. Germline V gives CDR1 MNHEY, CDR2 SMNVEV (reference sequence). The CDR3 nucleotides read TGTGCCAGCAGTTGGCGTAGCTCCTACAATGAGCAGTTCTTC. It yields the protein CASSWRSSYNEQFF.

The V and J genes are TRBV30 and TRBJ2-1; D not resolved. V lost 1 base and J lost 4, with 5 bases in between. Per the germline V gene, CDR1 is GTSNPN and CDR2 is SVGIG (reference sequence). This CDR3 contains 12 residues. CDR3 DNA sequence: TGTGCCTGGAGTGCTGGTTACAATGAGCAGTTCTTC. It specifies CAWSAGYNEQFF.

V usage is TRBV5-1 and J usage is TRBJ2-7; a possible D gene is TRBD1 (6 bases). This CDR3 comprises 14 residues. Per germline, CDR1 SGHRS and CDR2 YFSETQ. V was clipped by 0 bases and J by 2 bases, with 9 bases between them. This chain's CDR3 is CASSLEGTPYEQYF. Written as DNA, the CDR3 is TGCGCCAGCAGCTTGGAGGGGACACCCTACGAGCAGTACTTC.

To note about this clonotype: The junction shows a germline mismatch at one end, possibly a read error. The V call is TRBV11-2, the J call TRBJ2-3, with a weak D call TRBD2 (6 bases). The CDR3 runs 18 residues. From germline, CDR1 is SGHAT and CDR2 FQNNGV. This CDR3 is CASSLGEEASFATDTQYF. The CDR3 bases are TGTGCTAGCAGCTTAGGGGAGGAGGCCAGTTTTGCCACAGATACGCAGTATTTT.

This clonotype showed up just a few times. The chain employs TRBV7-2 and TRBJ2-7; 12 bases agree with TRBD2. Trimming took 0 bases from V and 6 from J; bases not matched to a gene: 3. Germline CDR1 is SGHTA and CDR2 is FQGNSA. The length of the CDR3 is 15 residues. This CDR3 reads CASSLAGTSGSEQYF. CDR3 sequence (DNA): TGTGCCAGCAGCTTAGCGGGGACTAGCGGGTCCGAGCAGTACTTC.

The rearrangement links TRBV7-6 to TRBJ2-5; 12 bases line up with TRBD1. V trimming: 1 base; J trimming: 5 bases; junction bases outside the gene matches: 5. Germline CDR1 and CDR2: SGHVS and FNYEAQ. The CDR3 contains 16 residues. CDR3 DNA sequence: TGTGCCAGCAGCTTAGGAGGGACAGGGGGCGCGGAGACCCAGTACTTC. Translated, it gives CASSLGGTGGAETQYF.

The CDR3 here is CSAGGRNYEQYF. The CDR3 DNA is TGCAGCGCAGGGGGACGGAACTACGAGCAGTACTTC. The chain uses TRBV29-1 and TRBJ2-7; TRBD1 aligns across 7 bases. Germline V CDR1 and CDR2: SQVTM, ANQGSEA. J gave up 3 bases and V 7 bases, and 6 bases lay outside the gene matches. The CDR3 has 12 amino acids.

This clonotype was seen a handful of times. The chain combines TRBV7-2 with TRBJ2-1; D gene uncertain. V was cut by 0 bases and J by 12 bases, with 12 bases left in between. The CDR3 contains 13 residues. Germline V gene sequence: CDR1 SGHTA, CDR2 FQGNSA. The CDR3 sequence is CASSLAQAPGQFF. The CDR3 coding sequence is TGTGCCAGCAGCTTAGCCCAGGCCCCAGGGCAGTTCTTC.

This clonotype has only a few counts. The CDR3 region is CASFPQRNTEAFF. The CDR3 DNA sequence: TGTGCCAGTTTTCCTCAGAGGAACACTGAAGCTTTCTTT. The rearrangement links TRBV18 to TRBJ1-1, with no clear D. The CDR3 is 13 amino acids. V was cut by 9 bases and J by 1 base, with 12 bases left in between. Germline V gene data show CDR1 as KGHSH and CDR2 as LQKENI.

This clonotype was observed a handful of times. The chain joins TRBV12-5 to TRBJ2-3; D not resolved. Germline V gene sequence: CDR1 LGHNT, CDR2 FRNRAP. The CDR3 consists of 11 residues. V gave up 3 bases and J gave up 5 bases, with 3 bases separating them. CDR3 sequence: CASGLEDTQYF. For the CDR3, the DNA is TGTGCTAGTGGTTTAGAAGATACGCAGTATTTT. Looking up the rest from reference TRBV12-5 and TRBJ2-3 gives the full variable domain: DARVTQTPRHKVTEMGQEVTMRCQPILGHNTVFWYRQTMMQGLELLAYFRNRAPLDDSGMPKDRFSAEMPDATLATLKIQPSEPRDSAVYFCASGLEDTQYFGPGTRLTVL.

The V gene is TRBV7-9, the J gene TRBJ1-1; D is ambiguous. This CDR3 has 12 residues. Germline CDR1 and CDR2: SEHNR and FQNEAQ (reference sequence). The V end was cut by 6 bases, the J end by 5 bases, with 10 bases between. The CDR3 DNA sequence: TGTGCCAGCAGACCCTCGAGGACTGAAGCTTTCTTT. Protein sequence: CASRPSRTEAFF.